The clone carrying this T cell receptor (beta chain) occurred a few times. As yet, its antigen is unknown. Only healthy Caucasians were included as donors. The sample originates from a study of identical twins. Study observations and caveats: Potential partial confounding of zero-insertion analyses by invariant MAIT and iNKT cells was noted. An excess of low generation probability was shown by twin-shared out-of-frame alpha sequences.

TCRdb used MiXCR to reprocess the 5' RACE reads, holding one entry per CDR3 protein. Of hundreds of thousands of distinct CDR3 sequences in the sample, 9% to 15% were seen once. In germline, CDR1 is SGHRS, CDR2 YFSETQ. CDR3 length: 15 residues. V lost 4 bases, J lost 7 bases, and 11 bases stayed unmatched. These same data were also listed under a study on yellow fever vaccine responses in identical twins. That investigation notes: Reported findings indicate that twins' vaccine T cell responses seemed partially convergent, partially personalized.

The sequencing input was PBMCs. The chain is built from TRBV5-1 and TRBJ1-2, with TRBD1 matching over 9 bases. The receptor's source is a woman under 30 in good health. The CDR3 spells CASSTAPDRGSGYTF. The DNA of the CDR3 is TGCGCCAGCAGCACGGCCCCGGACAGGGGATCTGGCTACACCTTC.